The entry below gives a single TCR beta chain sequence along with its context. An end of the junction does not agree with germline; a read error may underlie this. The data stem from a study of OX40 agonist ivuxolimab in advanced cancers. Germline V lookup: CDR1 GTSNPN, CDR2 SVGIG (reference sequence). This CDR3 has 14 residues. The method was immunoSEQ multiplex PCR; TCRdb's version includes in-frame clones alone and lacks a portion of them. The sample includes roughly 16,000 clones, about 88% of them seen just once. The material was CD4+ or CD8+ T cells sorted from blood, obtained in a trial of the OX40 agonist ivuxolimab. This TCR came from an adult with an advanced solid tumor such as melanoma, head and neck, liver or kidney cancer. The chain links TRBV30 to TRBJ1-1, with TRBD1 as a possible D gene (6 bases). The CDR3 DNA follows: TGTGCCTGGAAGTGGACAGCCATGAAGACTGAAGCTTTCTTT. This sequence encodes CAWKWTAMKTEAFF.